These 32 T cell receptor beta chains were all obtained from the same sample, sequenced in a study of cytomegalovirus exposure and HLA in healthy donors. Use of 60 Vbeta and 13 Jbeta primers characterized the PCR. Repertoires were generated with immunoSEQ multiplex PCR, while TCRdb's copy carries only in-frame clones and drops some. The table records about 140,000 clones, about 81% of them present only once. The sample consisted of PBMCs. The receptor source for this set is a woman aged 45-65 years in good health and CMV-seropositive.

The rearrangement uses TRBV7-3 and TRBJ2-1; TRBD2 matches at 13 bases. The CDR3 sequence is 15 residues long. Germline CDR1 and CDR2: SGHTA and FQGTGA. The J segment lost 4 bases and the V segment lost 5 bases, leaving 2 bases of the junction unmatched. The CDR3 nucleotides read TGTGCCAGCAGCGTGACTAGCGGGGGGTACAATGAGCAGTTCTTC. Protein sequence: CASSVTSGGYNEQFF. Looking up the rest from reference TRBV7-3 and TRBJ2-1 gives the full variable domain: GAGVSQTPSNKVTEKGKYVELRCDPISGHTALYWYRQSLGQGPEFLIYFQGTGAADDSGLPNDRFFAVRPEGSVSTLKIQRTERGDSAVYLCASSVTSGGYNEQFFGPGTRLTVL.

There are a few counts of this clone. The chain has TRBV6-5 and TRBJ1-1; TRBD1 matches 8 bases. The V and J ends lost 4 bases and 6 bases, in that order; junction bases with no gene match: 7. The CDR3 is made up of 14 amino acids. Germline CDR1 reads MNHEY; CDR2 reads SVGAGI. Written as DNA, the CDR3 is TGTGCCAGCAGTTTAACCCAGGGGGCGTCTGAAGCTTTCTTT. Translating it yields CASSLTQGASEAFF.

The DNA for the CDR3 is TGTGCCAGCACACAGGGCACAGATACGCAGTATTTT. Translated, it gives CASTQGTDTQYF. This chain joins TRBV28 and TRBJ2-3; TRBD1 is a possible D gene (5 bases). Trimming took off 7 bases at V and 1 base at J, with 6 bases between the two ends. The CDR3 covers 12 residues. CDR1 MDHEN and CDR2 SYDVKM come from the germline V gene.

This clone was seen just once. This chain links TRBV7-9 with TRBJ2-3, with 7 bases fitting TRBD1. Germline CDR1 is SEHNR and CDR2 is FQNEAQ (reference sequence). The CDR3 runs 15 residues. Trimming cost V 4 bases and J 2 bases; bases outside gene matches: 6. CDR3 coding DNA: TGTGCCAGCAGCTACGGGACAGACCCCACAGATACGCAGTATTTT. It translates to CASSYGTDPTDTQYF.

Here the CDR3 DNA reads TGTGCCAGCGGGAGTAATGGCTATGGCTACACCTTC. Encoded protein: CASGSNGYGYTF. The rearrangement links TRBV5-6 to TRBJ1-2; D gene ambiguous. The CDR3 loop spans 12 amino acids. Deletions cut 7 bases from V and 4 bases from J, with 11 bases between. CDR1 is SGHDT and CDR2 is YYEEEE in the germline V gene.

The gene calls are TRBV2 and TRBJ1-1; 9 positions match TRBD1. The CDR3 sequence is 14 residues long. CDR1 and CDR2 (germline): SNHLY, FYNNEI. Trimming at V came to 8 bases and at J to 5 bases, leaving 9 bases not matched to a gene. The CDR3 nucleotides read TGTGCCAGCTGCTTACAGGGGGCTTGGACTGAAGCTTTCTTT. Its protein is CASCLQGAWTEAFF.

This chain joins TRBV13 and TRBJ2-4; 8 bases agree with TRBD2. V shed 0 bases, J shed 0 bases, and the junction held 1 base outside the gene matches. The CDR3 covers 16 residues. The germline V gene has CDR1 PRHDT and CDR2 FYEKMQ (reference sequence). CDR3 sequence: CASSLGLAGAKNIQYF. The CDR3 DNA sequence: TGTGCCAGCAGCTTAGGTCTAGCGGGAGCCAAAAACATTCAGTACTTC.

CDR3 region: CAWRRGLDTEQYF. Written as DNA, the CDR3 is TGTGCCTGGAGGCGGGGCTTGGATACCGAGCAGTACTTC. The chain carries TRBV30 and TRBJ2-7; a weak D match, TRBD2 (6 bases). CDR3 size: 13 residues. The germline V and J ends were trimmed by 3 bases and 6 bases, with 15 bases remaining between them. Looked up from germline, CDR1 is GTSNPN and CDR2 is SVGIG (reference sequence).

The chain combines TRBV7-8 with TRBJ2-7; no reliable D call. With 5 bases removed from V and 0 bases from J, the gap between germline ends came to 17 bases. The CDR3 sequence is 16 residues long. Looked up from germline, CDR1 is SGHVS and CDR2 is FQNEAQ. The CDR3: CASSRRRVKSSYEQYF. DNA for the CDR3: TGTGCCAGCAGCCGGCGACGGGTGAAAAGCTCCTACGAGCAGTACTTC.

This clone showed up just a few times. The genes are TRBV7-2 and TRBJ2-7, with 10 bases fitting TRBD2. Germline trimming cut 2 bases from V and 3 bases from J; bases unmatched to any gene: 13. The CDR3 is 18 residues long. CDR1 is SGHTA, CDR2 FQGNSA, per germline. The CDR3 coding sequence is TGTGCCAGCAGCTTAATAGCTCCTAGCGGGGGAGTTCACTACGAGCAGTACTTC. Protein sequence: CASSLIAPSGGVHYEQYF.

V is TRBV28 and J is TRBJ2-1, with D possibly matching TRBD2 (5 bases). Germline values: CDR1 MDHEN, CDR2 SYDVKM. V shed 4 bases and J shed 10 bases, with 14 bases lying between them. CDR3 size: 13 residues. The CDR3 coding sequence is TGTGCCAGCAGTTCCCAACTAGTTTCGGAGCAGTTCTTC. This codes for CASSSQLVSEQFF.

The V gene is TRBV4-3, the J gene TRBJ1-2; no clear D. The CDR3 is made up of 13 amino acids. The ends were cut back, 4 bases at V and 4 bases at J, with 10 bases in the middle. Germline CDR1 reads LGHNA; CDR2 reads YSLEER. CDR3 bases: TGCGCCAGCAGCCCCCGACAAGCCTATGGCTACACCTTC. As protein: CASSPRQAYGYTF.

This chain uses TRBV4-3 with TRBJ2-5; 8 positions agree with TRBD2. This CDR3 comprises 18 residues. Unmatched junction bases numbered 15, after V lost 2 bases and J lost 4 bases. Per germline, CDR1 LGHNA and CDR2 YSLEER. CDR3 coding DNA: TGCGCCAGCAGCCAAATGCCCCGGGGGGGGGCCGAGGGAGAGACCCAGTACTTC. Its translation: CASSQMPRGGAEGETQYF.

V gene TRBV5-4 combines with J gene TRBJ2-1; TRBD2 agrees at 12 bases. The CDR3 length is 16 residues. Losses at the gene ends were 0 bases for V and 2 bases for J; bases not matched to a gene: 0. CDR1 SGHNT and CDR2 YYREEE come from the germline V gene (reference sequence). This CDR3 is CASSLGLAGAYNEQFF. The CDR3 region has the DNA TGTGCCAGCAGCTTGGGACTAGCGGGAGCCTACAATGAGCAGTTCTTC.

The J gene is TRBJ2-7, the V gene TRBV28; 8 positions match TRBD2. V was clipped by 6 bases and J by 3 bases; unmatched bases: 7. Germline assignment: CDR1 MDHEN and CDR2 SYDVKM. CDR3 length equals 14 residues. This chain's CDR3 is CASSQTSAGYEQYF. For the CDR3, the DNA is TGTGCCAGCAGCCAGACTAGCGCGGGCTACGAGCAGTACTTC.

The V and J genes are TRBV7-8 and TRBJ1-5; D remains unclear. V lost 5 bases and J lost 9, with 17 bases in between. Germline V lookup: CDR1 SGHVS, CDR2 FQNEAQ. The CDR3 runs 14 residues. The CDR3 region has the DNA TGTGCCAGCAGCCAACGGTCCCCTATGTTGCCCCAGCATTTT. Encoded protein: CASSQRSPMLPQHF.

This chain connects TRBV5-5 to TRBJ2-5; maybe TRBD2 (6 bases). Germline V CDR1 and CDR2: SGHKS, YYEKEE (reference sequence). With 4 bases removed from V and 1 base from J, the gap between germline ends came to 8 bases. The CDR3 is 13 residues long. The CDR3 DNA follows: TGTGCCAGCAGCCGACTAGTCCAAGAGACCCAGTACTTC. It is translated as CASSRLVQETQYF.

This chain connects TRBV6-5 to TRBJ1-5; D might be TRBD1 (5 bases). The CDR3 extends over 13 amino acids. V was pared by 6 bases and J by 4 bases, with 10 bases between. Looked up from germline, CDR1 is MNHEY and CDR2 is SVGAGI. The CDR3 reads CASRPGGNQPQHF. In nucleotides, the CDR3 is TGTGCCAGCAGACCCGGGGGGAATCAGCCCCAGCATTTT.

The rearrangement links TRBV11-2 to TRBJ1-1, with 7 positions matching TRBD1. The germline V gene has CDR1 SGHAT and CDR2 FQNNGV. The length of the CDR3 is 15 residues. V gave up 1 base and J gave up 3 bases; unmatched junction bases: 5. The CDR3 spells CASSLGGTVYTEAFF. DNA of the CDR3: TGTGCCAGCAGCTTAGGCGGGACAGTTTACACTGAAGCTTTCTTT.

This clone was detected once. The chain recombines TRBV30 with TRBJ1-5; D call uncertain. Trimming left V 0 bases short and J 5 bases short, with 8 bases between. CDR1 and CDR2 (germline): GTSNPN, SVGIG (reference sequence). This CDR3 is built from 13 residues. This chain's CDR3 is CAWSVDSYQPQHF. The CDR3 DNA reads TGTGCCTGGAGTGTCGACTCGTATCAGCCCCAGCATTTT.

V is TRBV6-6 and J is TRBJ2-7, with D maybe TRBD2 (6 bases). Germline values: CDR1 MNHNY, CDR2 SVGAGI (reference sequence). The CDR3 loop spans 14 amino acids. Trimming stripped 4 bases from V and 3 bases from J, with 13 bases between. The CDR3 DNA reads TGTGCCAGCAGTTTCCTTCAGGGACTCTACGAGCAGTACTTC. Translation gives CASSFLQGLYEQYF.

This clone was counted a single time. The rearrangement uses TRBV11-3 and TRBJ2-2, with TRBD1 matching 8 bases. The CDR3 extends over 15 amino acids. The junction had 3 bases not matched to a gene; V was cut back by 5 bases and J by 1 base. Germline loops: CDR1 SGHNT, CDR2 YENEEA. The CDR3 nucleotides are TGTGCCAGCAGCCCAGGGACAGGGAACACCGGGGAGCTGTTTTTT. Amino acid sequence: CASSPGTGNTGELFF.

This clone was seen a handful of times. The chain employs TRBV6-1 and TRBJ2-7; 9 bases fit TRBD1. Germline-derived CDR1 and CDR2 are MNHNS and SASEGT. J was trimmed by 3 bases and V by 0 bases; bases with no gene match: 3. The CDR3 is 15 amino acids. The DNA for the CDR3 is TGTGCCAGCAGTGAAGCGGGGACAGGGTACTACGAGCAGTACTTC. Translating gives CASSEAGTGYYEQYF.

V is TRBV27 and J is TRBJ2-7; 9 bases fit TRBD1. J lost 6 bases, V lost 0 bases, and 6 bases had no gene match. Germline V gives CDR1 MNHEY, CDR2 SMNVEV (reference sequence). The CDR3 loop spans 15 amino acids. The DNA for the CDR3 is TGTGCCAGCAGTTTATCACAGGGGGCCGTGGGCGAGCAGTACTTC. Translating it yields CASSLSQGAVGEQYF.

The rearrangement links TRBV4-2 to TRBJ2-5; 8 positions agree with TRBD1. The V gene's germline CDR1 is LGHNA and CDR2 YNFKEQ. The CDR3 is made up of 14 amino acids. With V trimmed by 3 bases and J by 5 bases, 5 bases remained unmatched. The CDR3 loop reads CASSQDRAVETQYF. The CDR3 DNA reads TGTGCCAGCAGCCAGGACAGGGCTGTGGAGACCCAGTACTTC.

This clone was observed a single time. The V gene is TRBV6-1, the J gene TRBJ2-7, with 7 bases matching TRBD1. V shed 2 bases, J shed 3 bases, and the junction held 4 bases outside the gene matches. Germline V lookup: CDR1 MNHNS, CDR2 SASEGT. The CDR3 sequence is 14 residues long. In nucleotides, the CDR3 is TGTGCCAGCAGTGAAAGTTGGGACAGCTACGAGCAGTACTTC. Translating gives CASSESWDSYEQYF.

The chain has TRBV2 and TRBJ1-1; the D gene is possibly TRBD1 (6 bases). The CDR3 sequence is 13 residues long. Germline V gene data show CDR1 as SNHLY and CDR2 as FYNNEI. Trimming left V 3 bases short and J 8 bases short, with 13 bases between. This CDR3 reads CASSDGQGLEAFF. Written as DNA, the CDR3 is TGTGCCAGCAGTGATGGGCAGGGGTTGGAAGCTTTCTTT. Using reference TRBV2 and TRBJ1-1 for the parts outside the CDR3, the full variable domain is EPEVTQTPSHQVTQMGQEVILRCVPISNHLYFYWYRQILGQKVEFLVSFYNNEISEKSEIFDDQFSVERPDGSNFTLKIRSTKLEDSAMYFCASSDGQGLEAFFGQGTRLTVV.

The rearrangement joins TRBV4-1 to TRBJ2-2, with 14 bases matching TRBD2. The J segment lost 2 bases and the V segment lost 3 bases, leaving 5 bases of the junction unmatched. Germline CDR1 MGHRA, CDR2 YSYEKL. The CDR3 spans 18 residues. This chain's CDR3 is CASSQGLAGVVNTGELFF. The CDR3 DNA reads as TGCGCCAGCAGCCAGGGACTAGCGGGGGTGGTTAACACCGGGGAGCTGTTTTTT.

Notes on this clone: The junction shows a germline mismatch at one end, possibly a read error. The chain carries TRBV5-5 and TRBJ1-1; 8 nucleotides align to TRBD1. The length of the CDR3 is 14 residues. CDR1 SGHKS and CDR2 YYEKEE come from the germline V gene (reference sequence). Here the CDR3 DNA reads TGTGCCAGCAGTTTGGCAGGGGGCGGCACTGAAGCTTTCTTT. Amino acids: CASSLAGGGTEAFF.

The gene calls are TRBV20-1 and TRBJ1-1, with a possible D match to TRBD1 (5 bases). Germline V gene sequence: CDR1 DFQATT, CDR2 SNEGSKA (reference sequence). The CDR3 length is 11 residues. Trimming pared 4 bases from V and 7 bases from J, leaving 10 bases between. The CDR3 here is CSATGGIEAFF. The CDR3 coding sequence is TGCAGTGCTACGGGGGGGATTGAAGCTTTCTTT.

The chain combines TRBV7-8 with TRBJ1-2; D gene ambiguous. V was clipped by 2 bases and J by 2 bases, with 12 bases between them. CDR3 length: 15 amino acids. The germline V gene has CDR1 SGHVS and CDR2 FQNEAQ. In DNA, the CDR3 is TGTGCCAGCAGCTTATCCGGACTGGGAAACTATGGCTACACCTTC. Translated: CASSLSGLGNYGYTF.

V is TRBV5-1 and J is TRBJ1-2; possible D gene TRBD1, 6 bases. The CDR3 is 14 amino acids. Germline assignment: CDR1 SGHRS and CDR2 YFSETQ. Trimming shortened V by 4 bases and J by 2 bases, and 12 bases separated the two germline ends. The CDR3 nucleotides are TGCGCCAGCAGCGAAACAGGGACCAACTATGGCTACACCTTC. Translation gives CASSETGTNYGYTF.